The 16 T cell receptor beta chains below all came from one sample that was sequenced in a study of blood T cell repertoires in COVID-19. Clones were sequenced by immunoSEQ multiplex PCR, and TCRdb holds only the in-frame ones, with some missing. The sample lists about 250,000 clones, 86% occurring once. The material sequenced was PBMCs or T cells enriched from blood (not recorded which). The receptors shown here come from a man aged 35-49 years who had recovered from COVID-19.

Notes on this clone: Mismatch with germline at one junction end may stem from a read error. The chain is built from TRBV30 and TRBJ2-7; 7 bases are a match to TRBD2. Germline CDR1 and CDR2: GTSNPN and SVGIG (reference sequence). The CDR3 extends over 10 amino acids. CDR3 DNA sequence: TGTGCCGGGGGGGGGACTCCGCTCCACTTC. Translated: CAGGGTPLHF.

On this clone itself: Distinct nucleotide sequences in the sample also encode this CDR3. The V gene is TRBV4-1, the J gene TRBJ2-7; TRBD2 matches at 10 bases. Germline V lookup: CDR1 MGHRA, CDR2 YSYEKL. The junction had 2 bases not matched to a gene; V was cut back by 1 base and J by 2 bases. The CDR3 extends over 15 amino acids. As DNA, the CDR3 is TGCGCCAGCAGCCAAGGACTAGCGGGCCCCTACGAGCAGTACTTC. This sequence encodes CASSQGLAGPYEQYF.

The chain recombines TRBV11-2 with TRBJ1-3; 8 bases align to TRBD1. The J segment lost 4 bases and the V segment lost 2 bases, leaving 7 bases of the junction unmatched. The CDR3 extends over 16 amino acids. Germline V gene lookup returns CDR1 SGHAT and CDR2 FQNNGV. In DNA, the CDR3 is TGTGCCAGCAGCTTACTCAGGGGGCGTAGCGGAAACACCATATATTTT. It specifies CASSLLRGRSGNTIYF.

This clone was seen a single time. V and J are TRBV28 and TRBJ2-1, with a weak D call TRBD2 (5 bases). Germline V lookup: CDR1 MDHEN, CDR2 SYDVKM. Trimming shortened V by 2 bases and J by 0 bases, and 11 bases separated the two germline ends. This CDR3 has 16 residues. This chain's CDR3 is CASSLPEGGSYNEQFF. The CDR3 DNA is TGTGCCAGCAGTTTACCCGAGGGCGGCTCCTACAATGAGCAGTTCTTC. The whole variable domain, remainder taken from reference TRBV28 and TRBJ2-1, is DVKVTQSSRYLVKRTGEKVFLECVQDMDHENMFWYRQDPGLGLRLIYFSYDVKMKEKGDIPEGYSVSREKKERFSLILESASTNQTSMYLCASSLPEGGSYNEQFFGPGTRLTVL.

The genes are TRBV9 and TRBJ1-5; 11 bases agree with TRBD1. V was pared by 2 bases and J by 5 bases, with 3 bases of the junction left unmatched. CDR3 length equals 15 residues. The V gene's germline CDR1 is SGDLS and CDR2 YYNGEE. The CDR3 loop reads CASSVGQGADQPQHF. The DNA of the CDR3 is TGTGCCAGCAGCGTTGGACAGGGGGCCGATCAGCCCCAGCATTTT.

For the CDR3, the DNA is TGTGCCAGCAGTTTATATCGTAGCGGGGGGGCCAATGAGCAGTTCTTC. This sequence encodes CASSLYRSGGANEQFF. The rearrangement uses TRBV27 and TRBJ2-1, with 11 positions matching TRBD2. V shed 1 base and J 6 bases; nucleotides not matched to a gene: 5. CDR3 length: 16 residues. CDR1 is MNHEY, CDR2 SMNVEV, per germline (reference sequence).

This chain connects TRBV5-1 to TRBJ1-2, with TRBD1 matching over 10 bases. This CDR3 has 16 amino acids. The trim removed 4 bases at V and 4 bases at J, leaving 10 bases unmatched. The germline V gene has CDR1 SGHRS and CDR2 YFSETQ. CDR3 coding DNA: TGCGCCAGCAGCCCCCAGACAGGGGGCTTGACCTATGGCTACACCTTC. Its protein is CASSPQTGGLTYGYTF.

V usage is TRBV29-1 and J usage is TRBJ2-1; TRBD2 matches at 14 bases. Trimming cost V 5 bases and J 6 bases; bases outside gene matches: 15. This CDR3 is built from 18 residues. Germline loops: CDR1 SQVTM, CDR2 ANQGSEA. The CDR3 loop reads CSVLPGLAGERHTNEQFF. Here the CDR3 DNA reads TGCAGCGTTCTTCCGGGACTAGCGGGAGAGCGACACACCAATGAGCAGTTCTTC.

There are a few counts of this clone. J is TRBJ2-7 and V is TRBV9; the D gene is possibly TRBD1 (6 bases). Trimming pared 3 bases from V and 3 bases from J, leaving 16 bases between. The length of the CDR3 is 15 residues. The germline CDR1 and CDR2 sequences are SGDLS and YYNGEE. The CDR3 sequence is CASSADTGLGYEQYF. The CDR3 DNA reads as TGTGCCAGCAGCGCAGATACAGGGCTGGGCTACGAGCAGTACTTC.

V usage is TRBV30 and J usage is TRBJ1-1; TRBD1 is a possible D gene (5 bases). Trimming took off 5 bases at V and 0 bases at J, with 16 bases between the two ends. The CDR3 is 15 amino acids. Germline lookup yields CDR1 GTSNPN and CDR2 SVGIG (reference sequence). CDR3 in amino acids: CAWDIGWGMNTEAFF. In DNA, the CDR3 is TGTGCCTGGGACATAGGGTGGGGCATGAACACTGAAGCTTTCTTT.

J is TRBJ1-2 and V is TRBV11-2; tentatively, D is TRBD1 (6 bases). Germline-derived CDR1 and CDR2 are SGHAT and FQNNGV. The CDR3 is 14 amino acids. Trimming removed 2 bases from V and 6 bases from J, with 13 bases in between. CDR3 sequence (DNA): TGTGCCAGCAGCTTACTTAGGGGGGGGCATGGCTACACCTTC. It codes for CASSLLRGGHGYTF. The whole variable domain, filled in from reference TRBV11-2 and TRBJ1-2, reads EAGVAQSPRYKIIEKRQSVAFWCNPISGHATLYWYQQILGQGPKLLIQFQNNGVVDDSQLPKDRFSAERLKGVDSTLKIQPAKLEDSAVYLCASSLLRGGHGYTFGSGTRLTVV.

The DNA for the CDR3 is TGTGCCAGCAGCAAATGCGGCGGGAAAGCCCCTAACTATGGCTACACCTTC. Translated: CASSKCGGKAPNYGYTF. The chain joins TRBV21-1 to TRBJ1-2. TRBV21-1 is designated a pseudogene. This CDR3 comprises 17 residues.

The chain carries TRBV3-1 (or the pseudogene TRBV3-2) and TRBJ1-3; no clear D. Per the germline V gene, CDR1 is LGHDT and CDR2 is YNNKEL (reference sequence). There are 14 residues in the CDR3. Deletions cut 4 bases from V and 0 bases from J, with 7 bases between. The CDR3 protein is CASSPVSSGNTIYF. The DNA of the CDR3 is TGTGCCAGCAGCCCCGTTAGCTCTGGAAACACCATATATTTT.

The chain is built from TRBV10-3 and TRBJ1-2; D is undetermined. CDR1 and CDR2 from the germline V gene are ENHRY and SYGVKD. Between the trimmed V and J ends, which lost 4 bases and 0 bases, there was a span of 9 bases. The CDR3 is made up of 14 amino acids. This CDR3 is CAISGRVPNYGYTF. CDR3 sequence (DNA): TGTGCCATCAGTGGACGGGTCCCTAACTATGGCTACACCTTC.

The V gene is TRBV7-3, the J gene TRBJ2-3, with D perhaps matching TRBD2 (6 bases). With 5 bases removed from V and 3 bases from J, the gap between germline ends came to 18 bases. Germline loops: CDR1 SGHTA, CDR2 FQGTGA. The CDR3 spans 16 residues. This CDR3 is CASSPGGGWRTDTQYF. CDR3 nucleotide sequence: TGTGCCAGCAGCCCTGGAGGAGGGTGGCGGACAGATACGCAGTATTTT.

The chain carries TRBV29-1 and TRBJ1-1; D is undetermined. Per germline, CDR1 SQVTM and CDR2 ANQGSEA. The germline V and J ends were trimmed by 4 bases and 0 bases, with 9 bases remaining between them. The CDR3 runs 13 residues. The CDR3 DNA sequence: TGCAGCGTTGGACGACAAATGAACACTGAAGCTTTCTTT. Protein: CSVGRQMNTEAFF.